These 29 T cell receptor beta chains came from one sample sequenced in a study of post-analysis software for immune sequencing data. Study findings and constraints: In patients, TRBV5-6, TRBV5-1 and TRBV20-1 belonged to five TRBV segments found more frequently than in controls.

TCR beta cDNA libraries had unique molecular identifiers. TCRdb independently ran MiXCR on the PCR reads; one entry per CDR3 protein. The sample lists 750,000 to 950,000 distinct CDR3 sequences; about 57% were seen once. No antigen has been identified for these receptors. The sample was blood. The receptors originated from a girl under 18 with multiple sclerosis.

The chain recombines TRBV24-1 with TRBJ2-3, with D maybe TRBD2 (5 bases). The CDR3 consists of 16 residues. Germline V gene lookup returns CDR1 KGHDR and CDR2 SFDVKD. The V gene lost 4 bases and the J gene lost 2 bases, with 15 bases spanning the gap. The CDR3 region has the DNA TGTGCCACCAGTGACGCCGGGGATTCGGCCACAGATACGCAGTATTTT. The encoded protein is CATSDAGDSATDTQYF.

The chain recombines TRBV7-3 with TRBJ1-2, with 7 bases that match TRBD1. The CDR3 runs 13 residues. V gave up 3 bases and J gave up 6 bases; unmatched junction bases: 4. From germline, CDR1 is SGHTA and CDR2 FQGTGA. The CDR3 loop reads CASSFLQGNGYTF. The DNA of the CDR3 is TGTGCCAGCAGCTTTTTACAGGGGAATGGCTACACCTTC.

The CDR3 protein is CSASGLDDEQYF. The CDR3 DNA follows: TGCAGTGCTAGTGGACTAGACGACGAGCAGTACTTC. The rearrangement uses TRBV20-1 and TRBJ2-7, with 7 bases aligning to TRBD2. The CDR3 covers 12 residues. The germline V gene has CDR1 DFQATT and CDR2 SNEGSKA (reference sequence). J lost 5 bases, V lost 3 bases, and 4 bases had no gene match.

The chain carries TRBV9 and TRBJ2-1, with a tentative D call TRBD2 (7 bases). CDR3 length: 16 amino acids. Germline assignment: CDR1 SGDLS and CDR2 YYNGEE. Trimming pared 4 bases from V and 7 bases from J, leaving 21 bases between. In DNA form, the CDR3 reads TGTGCCAGCAGCCCTCAGGGAGGGGGACTTTGGAATGAGCAGTTCTTC. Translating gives CASSPQGGGLWNEQFF. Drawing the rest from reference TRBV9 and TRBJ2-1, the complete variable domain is DSGVTQTPKHLITATGQRVTLRCSPRSGDLSVYWYQQSLDQGLQFLIQYYNGEERAKGNILERFSAQQFPDLHSELNLSSLELGDSALYFCASSPQGGGLWNEQFFGPGTRLTVL.

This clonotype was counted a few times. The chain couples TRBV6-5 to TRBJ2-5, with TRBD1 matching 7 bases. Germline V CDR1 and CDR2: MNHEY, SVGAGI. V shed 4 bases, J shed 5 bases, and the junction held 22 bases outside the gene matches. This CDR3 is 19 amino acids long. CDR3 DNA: TGTGCCAGCAGTTTCTCGACAGGGTCCCTAATCATGCATCCGGAGACCCAGTACTTC. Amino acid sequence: CASSFSTGSLIMHPETQYF.

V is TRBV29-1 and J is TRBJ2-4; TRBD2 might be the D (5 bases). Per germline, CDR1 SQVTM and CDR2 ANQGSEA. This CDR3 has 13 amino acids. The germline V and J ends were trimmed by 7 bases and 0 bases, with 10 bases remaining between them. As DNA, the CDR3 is TGCAGCGGGATAGGACTAGCCAAAAACATTCAGTACTTC. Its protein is CSGIGLAKNIQYF.

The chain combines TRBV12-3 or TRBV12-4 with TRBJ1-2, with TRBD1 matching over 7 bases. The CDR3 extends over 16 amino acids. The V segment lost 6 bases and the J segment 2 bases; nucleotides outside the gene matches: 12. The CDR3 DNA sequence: TGTGCCAGCAGCCAACCCCGGGGCAGGGGGAACTATGGCTACACCTTC. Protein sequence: CASSQPRGRGNYGYTF.

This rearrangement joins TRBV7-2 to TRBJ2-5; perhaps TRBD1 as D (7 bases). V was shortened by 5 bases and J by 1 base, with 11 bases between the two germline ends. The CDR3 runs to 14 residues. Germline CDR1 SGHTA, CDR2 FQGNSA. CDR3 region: CASSPGGLQETQYF. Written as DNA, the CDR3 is TGTGCCAGCAGCCCAGGGGGACTCCAAGAGACCCAGTACTTC.

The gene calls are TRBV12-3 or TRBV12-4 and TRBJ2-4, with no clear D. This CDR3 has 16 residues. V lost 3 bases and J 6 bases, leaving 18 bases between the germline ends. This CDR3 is CASSFGRPQRSNIQYF. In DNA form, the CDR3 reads TGTGCCAGCAGTTTTGGTCGGCCGCAACGATCAAACATTCAGTACTTC.

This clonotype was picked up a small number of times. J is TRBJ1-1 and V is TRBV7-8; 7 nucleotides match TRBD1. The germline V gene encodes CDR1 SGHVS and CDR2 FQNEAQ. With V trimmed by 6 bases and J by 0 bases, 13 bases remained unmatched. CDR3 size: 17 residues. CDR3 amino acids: CASSLGRTGTMNTEAFF. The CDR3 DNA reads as TGTGCCAGCAGTTTGGGGCGGACAGGAACTATGAACACTGAAGCTTTCTTT.

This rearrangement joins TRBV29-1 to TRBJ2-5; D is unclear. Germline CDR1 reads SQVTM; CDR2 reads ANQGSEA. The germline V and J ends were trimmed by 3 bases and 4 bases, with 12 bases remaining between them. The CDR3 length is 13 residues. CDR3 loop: CSVDPPLGETQYF. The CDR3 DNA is TGCAGCGTTGATCCCCCCCTGGGAGAGACCCAGTACTTC.

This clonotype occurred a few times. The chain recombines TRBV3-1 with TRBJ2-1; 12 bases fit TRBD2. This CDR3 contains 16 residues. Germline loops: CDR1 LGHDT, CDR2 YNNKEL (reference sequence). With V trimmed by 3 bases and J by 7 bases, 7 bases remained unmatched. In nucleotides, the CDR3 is TGTGCCAGCAGCCATGCAACCGGGACTAGCGGGAATGAGCAGTTCTTC. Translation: CASSHATGTSGNEQFF.

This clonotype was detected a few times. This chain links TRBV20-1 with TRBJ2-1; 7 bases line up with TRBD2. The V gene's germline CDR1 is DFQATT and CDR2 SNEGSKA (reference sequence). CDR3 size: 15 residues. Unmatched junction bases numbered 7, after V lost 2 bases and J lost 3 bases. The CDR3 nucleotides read TGCAGTGCTAGACTCCTAGCGGTCGACTACAATGAGCAGTTCTTC. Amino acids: CSARLLAVDYNEQFF.

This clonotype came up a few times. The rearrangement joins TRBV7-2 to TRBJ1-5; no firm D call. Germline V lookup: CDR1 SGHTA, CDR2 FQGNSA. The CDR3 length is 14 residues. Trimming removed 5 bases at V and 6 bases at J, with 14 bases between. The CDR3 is CASSHPLGRQPQHF. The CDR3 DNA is TGTGCCAGCAGCCATCCCCTTGGGCGTCAGCCCCAGCATTTT.

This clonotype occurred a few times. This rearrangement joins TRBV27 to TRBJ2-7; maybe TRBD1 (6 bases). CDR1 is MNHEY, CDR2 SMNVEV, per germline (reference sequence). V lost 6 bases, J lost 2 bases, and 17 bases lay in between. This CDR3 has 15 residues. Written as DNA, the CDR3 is TGTGCCAGCAGAGCCCAGGACAGCCCGACCTACGAGCAGTACTTC. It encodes CASRAQDSPTYEQYF.

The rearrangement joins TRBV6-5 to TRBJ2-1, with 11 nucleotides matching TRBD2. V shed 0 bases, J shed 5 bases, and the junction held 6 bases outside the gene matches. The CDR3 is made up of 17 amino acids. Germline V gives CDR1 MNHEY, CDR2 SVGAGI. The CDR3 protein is CASSYSLAGVGDNEQFF. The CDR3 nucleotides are TGTGCCAGCAGTTACTCACTAGCGGGAGTCGGGGACAATGAGCAGTTCTTC.

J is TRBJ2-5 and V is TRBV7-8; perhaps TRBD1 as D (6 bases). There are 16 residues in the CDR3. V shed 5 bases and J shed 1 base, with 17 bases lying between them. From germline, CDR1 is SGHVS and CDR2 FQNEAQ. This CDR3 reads CASSAPYRDPQETQYF. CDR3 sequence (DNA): TGTGCCAGCAGCGCACCTTACAGGGATCCCCAAGAGACCCAGTACTTC.

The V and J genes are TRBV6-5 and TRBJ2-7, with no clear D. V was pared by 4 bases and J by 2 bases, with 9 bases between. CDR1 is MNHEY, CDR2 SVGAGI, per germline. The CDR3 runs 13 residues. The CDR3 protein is CASSSEVPYEQYF. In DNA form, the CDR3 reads TGTGCCAGCAGTTCAGAGGTCCCCTACGAGCAGTACTTC.

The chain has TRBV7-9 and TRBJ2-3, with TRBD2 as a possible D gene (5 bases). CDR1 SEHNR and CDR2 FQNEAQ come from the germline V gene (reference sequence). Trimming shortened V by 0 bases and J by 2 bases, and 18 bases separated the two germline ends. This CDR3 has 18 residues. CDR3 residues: CASSLAAGPTGYTDTQYF. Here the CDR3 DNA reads TGTGCCAGCAGCTTAGCTGCAGGCCCCACGGGGTACACAGATACGCAGTATTTT.

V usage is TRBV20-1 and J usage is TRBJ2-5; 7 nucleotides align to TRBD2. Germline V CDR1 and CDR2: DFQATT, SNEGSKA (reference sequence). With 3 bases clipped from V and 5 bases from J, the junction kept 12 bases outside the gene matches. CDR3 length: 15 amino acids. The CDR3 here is CSASPRGGRWETQYF. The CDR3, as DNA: TGCAGTGCTAGCCCTCGGGGCGGGAGATGGGAGACCCAGTACTTC.

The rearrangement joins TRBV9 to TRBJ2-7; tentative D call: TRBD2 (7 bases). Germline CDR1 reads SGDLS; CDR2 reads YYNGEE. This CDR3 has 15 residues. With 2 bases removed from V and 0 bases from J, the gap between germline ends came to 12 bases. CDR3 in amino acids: CASSVRGGNSYEQYF. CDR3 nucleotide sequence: TGTGCCAGCAGCGTTCGCGGGGGCAACTCCTACGAGCAGTACTTC.

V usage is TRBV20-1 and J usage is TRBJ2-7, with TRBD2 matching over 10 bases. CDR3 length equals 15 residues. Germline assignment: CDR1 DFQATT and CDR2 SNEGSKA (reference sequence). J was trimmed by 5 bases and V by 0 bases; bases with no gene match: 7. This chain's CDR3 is CSARDPLAGVNEQYF. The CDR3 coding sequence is TGCAGTGCTAGAGACCCTCTAGCGGGAGTAAACGAGCAGTACTTC.

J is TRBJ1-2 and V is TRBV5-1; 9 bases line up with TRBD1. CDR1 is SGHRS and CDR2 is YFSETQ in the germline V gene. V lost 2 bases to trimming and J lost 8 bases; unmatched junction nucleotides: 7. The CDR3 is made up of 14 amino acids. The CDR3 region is CASSFDRGFGGYTF. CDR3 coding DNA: TGCGCCAGCAGCTTTGACAGGGGGTTCGGGGGCTACACCTTC.

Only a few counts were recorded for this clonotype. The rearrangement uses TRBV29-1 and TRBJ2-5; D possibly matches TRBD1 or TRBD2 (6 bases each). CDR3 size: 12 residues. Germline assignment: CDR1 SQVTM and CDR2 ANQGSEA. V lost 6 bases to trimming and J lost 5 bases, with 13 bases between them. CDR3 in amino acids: CSVWGAGETQYF. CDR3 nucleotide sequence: TGCAGCGTCTGGGGGGCCGGTGAGACCCAGTACTTC.

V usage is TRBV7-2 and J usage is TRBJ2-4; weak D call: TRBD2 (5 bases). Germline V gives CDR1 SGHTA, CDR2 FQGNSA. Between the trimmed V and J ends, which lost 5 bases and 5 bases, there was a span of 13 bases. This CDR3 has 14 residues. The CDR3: CASSIGGPENIQYF. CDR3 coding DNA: TGTGCCAGCAGCATCGGCGGGCCGGAAAACATTCAGTACTTC.

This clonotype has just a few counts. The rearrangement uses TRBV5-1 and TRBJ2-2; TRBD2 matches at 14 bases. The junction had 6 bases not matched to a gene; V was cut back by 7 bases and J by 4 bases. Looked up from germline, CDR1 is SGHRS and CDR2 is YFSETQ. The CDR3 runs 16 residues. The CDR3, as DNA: TGCGCCAGCGGTCGCGGGACTAGCGGGAGCACCGGGGAGCTGTTTTTT. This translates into CASGRGTSGSTGELFF.

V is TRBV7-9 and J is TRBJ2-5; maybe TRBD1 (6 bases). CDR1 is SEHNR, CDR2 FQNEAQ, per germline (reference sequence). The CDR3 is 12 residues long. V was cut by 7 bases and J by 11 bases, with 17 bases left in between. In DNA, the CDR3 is TGTGCCAGCAACCCTACAGGGATCGGGCAGTACTTC. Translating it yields CASNPTGIGQYF.

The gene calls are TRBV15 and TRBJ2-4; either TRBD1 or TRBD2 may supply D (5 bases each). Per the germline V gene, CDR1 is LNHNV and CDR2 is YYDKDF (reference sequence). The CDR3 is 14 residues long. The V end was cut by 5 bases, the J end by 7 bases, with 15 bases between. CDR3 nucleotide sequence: TGTGCCACCAGCGGGACCGAGGGGTTCAACATTCAGTACTTC. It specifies CATSGTEGFNIQYF.

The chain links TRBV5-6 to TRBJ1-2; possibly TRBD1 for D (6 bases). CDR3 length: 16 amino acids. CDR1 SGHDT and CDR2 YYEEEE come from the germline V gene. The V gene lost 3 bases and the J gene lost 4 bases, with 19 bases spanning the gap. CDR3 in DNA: TGTGCCAGCAGCTCCGGGGGGCCCGGGCAGGGCTATGGCTACACCTTC. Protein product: CASSSGGPGQGYGYTF.